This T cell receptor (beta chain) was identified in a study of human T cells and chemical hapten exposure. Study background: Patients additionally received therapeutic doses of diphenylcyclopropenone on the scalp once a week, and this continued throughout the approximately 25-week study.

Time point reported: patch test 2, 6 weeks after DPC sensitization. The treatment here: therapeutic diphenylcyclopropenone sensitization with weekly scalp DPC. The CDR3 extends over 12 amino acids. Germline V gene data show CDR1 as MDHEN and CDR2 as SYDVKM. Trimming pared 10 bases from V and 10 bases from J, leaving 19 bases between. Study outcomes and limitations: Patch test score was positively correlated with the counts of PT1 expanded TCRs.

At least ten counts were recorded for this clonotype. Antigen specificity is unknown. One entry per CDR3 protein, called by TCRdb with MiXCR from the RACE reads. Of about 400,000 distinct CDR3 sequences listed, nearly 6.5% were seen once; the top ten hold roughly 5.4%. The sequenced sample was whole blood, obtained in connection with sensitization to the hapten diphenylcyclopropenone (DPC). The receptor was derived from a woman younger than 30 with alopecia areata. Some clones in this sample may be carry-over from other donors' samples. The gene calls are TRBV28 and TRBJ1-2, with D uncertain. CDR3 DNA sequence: TGTGCCACCAACATGTCCCCAGCCCTCTACACCTTC. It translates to CATNMSPALYTF.